The sequence of this T cell receptor (beta chain) was determined in a study of blood T cells in healthy people across ages. Many counts were recorded for this clonotype. Its antigen is as yet unknown. Regarding the study as a whole: Both higher diversity and more naive CD4+ cells marked long-lived donors when set against aged donors.

The second PCR ran roughly 6 to 11 cycles with a sample-barcoded 5' primer and J-beta primers. Every individual sample yielded 2.5 million or more paired-end reads (each containing CDR3). TCRdb analysed the 5' RACE reads with MiXCR anew, one entry per CDR3 protein. The data contain 1.5 million to 2 million distinct CDR3 sequences, about 28% of them seen just once; the ten biggest clones take up roughly 8%. Isolation of PBMCs gave at least 7 million cells per sample. The receptor comes from a woman aged 25 to 39 in good health. The sequencing sample was made of blood.

The CDR3 reads CASSLRDPTDTQYF. Written as DNA, the CDR3 is TGTGCCAGCAGTCTCAGGGACCCTACAGATACGCAGTATTTT. J is TRBJ2-3 and V is TRBV27, with D tentatively TRBD1 or TRBD2 (5 bases each). V lost 5 bases, J lost 3 bases, and 12 bases lay in between. CDR3 length equals 14 residues. The germline V gene has CDR1 MNHEY and CDR2 SMNVEV (reference sequence).